The 32 T cell receptor beta chains given below trace back to one sample, sequenced in a study of cytomegalovirus exposure and HLA in healthy donors (TCRdb year 2017). The library was obtained by the immunoSEQ multiplex PCR assay. A mixture of 60 forward primers for TCR Vbeta segments and 13 reverse primers for TCR Jbeta segments was used in the multiplex PCR. What TCRdb holds here is the immuneACCESS table cut down to in-frame rearrangements. Part of the clones is not present; checked against another copy, under half of the missing clones reflect an unresolved V gene, and the others are unexplained. Here the sample has roughly 130,000 clones; approximately 80% occur a single time. The ten biggest clones cover 0.85% to 1.3% of the sample. The sequenced sample was PBMCs. These receptors came from a human donor in good health.

The rearrangement links TRBV7-2 to TRBJ1-1; weak D call: TRBD1 (6 bases). V was cut by 3 bases and J by 6 bases, with 8 bases left in between. This CDR3 contains 12 residues. Germline V gives CDR1 SGHTA, CDR2 FQGNSA. CDR3 bases: TGTGCCAGCAGCTTTGGGGGCGCTGAAGCTTTCTTT. Translated: CASSFGGAEAFF.

The chain recombines TRBV5-1 with TRBJ2-3; the match to TRBD1 covers 9 bases. CDR1 SGHRS and CDR2 YFSETQ come from the germline V gene. CDR3 length: 17 amino acids. V shed 0 bases, J shed 1 base, and the junction held 6 bases outside the gene matches. The CDR3 DNA reads as TGCGCCAGCAGCTTGGCAGGGACAGGGTTGGGCACAGATACGCAGTATTTT. This gives the protein CASSLAGTGLGTDTQYF.

The gene calls are TRBV5-6 and TRBJ2-3; tentatively, D is TRBD2 (5 bases). V lost 3 bases to trimming and J lost 10 bases, with 12 bases between them. CDR3 size: 12 residues. Germline loops: CDR1 SGHDT, CDR2 YYEEEE. The CDR3 bases are TGTGCCAGCAGCTATAACGAGGGCCCGCAGTATTTT. It translates to CASSYNEGPQYF.

The V and J genes are TRBV19 and TRBJ1-5, with D possibly matching TRBD1 (6 bases). Trimming removed 6 bases from V and 2 bases from J, with 11 bases in between. The CDR3 consists of 14 residues. The germline V gene encodes CDR1 LNHDA and CDR2 SQIVND (reference sequence). CDR3 loop: CASSDRWGNQPQHF. CDR3 DNA sequence: TGTGCCAGTAGCGACAGGTGGGGCAATCAGCCCCAGCATTTT.

V is TRBV7-2 and J is TRBJ2-3, with D possibly matching TRBD2 (6 bases). The germline CDR1 and CDR2 sequences are SGHTA and FQGNSA. The CDR3 extends over 16 amino acids. V was trimmed by 5 bases and J by 5 bases, leaving 20 bases between them. The CDR3 spells CASSPTWWREIDTQYF. CDR3 bases: TGTGCCAGCAGCCCTACGTGGTGGAGGGAGATAGATACGCAGTATTTT. Looking up the rest from reference TRBV7-2 and TRBJ2-3 gives the full variable domain: GAGVSQSPSNKVTEKGKDVELRCDPISGHTALYWYRQSLGQGLEFLIYFQGNSAPDKSGLPSDRFSAERTGGSVSTLTIQRTQQEDSAVYLCASSPTWWREIDTQYFGPGTRLTVL.

The chain uses TRBV11-2 and TRBJ2-2; no reliable D call. V was clipped by 7 bases and J by 3 bases, with 12 bases between them. The germline V gene encodes CDR1 SGHAT and CDR2 FQNNGV. There are 14 residues in the CDR3. The CDR3 loop reads CASNRNRDTGELFF. The DNA of the CDR3 is TGTGCCAGCAACCGAAACAGAGACACCGGGGAGCTGTTTTTT.

J is TRBJ1-1 and V is TRBV5-1; D possibly corresponds to TRBD1 (6 bases). The CDR3 runs 13 residues. With 3 bases removed from V and 6 bases from J, the gap between germline ends came to 12 bases. The germline gives CDR1 SGHRS, CDR2 YFSETQ. CDR3: CASSSGGGSEAFF. The CDR3 DNA is TGCGCCAGCAGCTCTGGGGGCGGATCTGAAGCTTTCTTT.

V gene TRBV5-6 combines with J gene TRBJ2-7; D is unclear. The V and J ends lost 0 bases and 4 bases respectively, with 8 bases between them. Germline lookup yields CDR1 SGHDT and CDR2 YYEEEE. The length of the CDR3 is 13 residues. The CDR3 coding sequence is TGTGCCAGCAGCTTGGGGGCCTCATACGAGCAGTACTTC. Residues: CASSLGASYEQYF.

The chain is built from TRBV7-2 and TRBJ2-7, with 11 bases fitting TRBD1. The CDR3 sequence is 13 residues long. Germline V gene data show CDR1 as SGHTA and CDR2 as FQGNSA. J lost 6 bases, V lost 6 bases, and 4 bases had no gene match. CDR3 amino acids: CASRWTGGSEQYF. The CDR3 DNA is TGTGCCAGCAGATGGACAGGGGGCAGCGAGCAGTACTTC.

CDR3 sequence reads: CASSRGLSNTEAFF. CDR3 DNA sequence: TGTGCCAGCAGCAGGGGGCTGTCGAACACTGAAGCTTTCTTT. This chain links TRBV5-4 with TRBJ1-1, with 7 bases aligning to TRBD1. The CDR3 has 14 residues. V lost 4 bases to trimming and J lost 1 base; unmatched junction nucleotides: 4. CDR1 and CDR2 from the germline V gene are SGHNT and YYREEE (reference sequence).

The chain joins TRBV11-2 to TRBJ1-6; no firm D call. Looked up from germline, CDR1 is SGHAT and CDR2 is FQNNGV. The CDR3 has 13 amino acids. With 5 bases removed from V and 7 bases from J, the gap between germline ends came to 9 bases. CDR3: CASSATLNSPLHF. CDR3 bases: TGTGCCAGCAGCGCAACCCTAAATTCACCCCTCCACTTT.

CDR3 bases: TGTGCCAGCTCATCGAATCAGGGGGATCAGCCCCAGCATTTT. The encoded protein is CASSSNQGDQPQHF. The chain combines TRBV18 with TRBJ1-5, with TRBD1 matching over 7 bases. V gave up 5 bases and J gave up 5 bases; unmatched junction bases: 6. This CDR3 comprises 14 residues. Germline CDR1 KGHSH, CDR2 LQKENI.

V usage is TRBV6-5 and J usage is TRBJ1-2, with D unresolved. This CDR3 has 12 amino acids. Trimming pared 8 bases from V and 6 bases from J, leaving 13 bases between. Germline-derived CDR1 and CDR2 are MNHEY and SVGAGI. CDR3 nucleotides: TGTGCCAGCTTTGGGGAGGAAGATGGCTACACCTTC. Its translation: CASFGEEDGYTF.

The chain links TRBV7-9 to TRBJ2-1; 12 bases map to TRBD2. Germline assignment: CDR1 SEHNR and CDR2 FQNEAQ (reference sequence). The V gene end was trimmed by 9 bases and the J gene end by 7 bases; junction bases not matched to a gene: 4. The CDR3 length is 13 residues. The CDR3: CASGLAGFNEQFF. CDR3 DNA: TGTGCCAGTGGACTAGCGGGGTTTAATGAGCAGTTCTTC.

This chain uses TRBV13 with TRBJ2-7, with 9 nucleotides matching TRBD1. There are 15 residues in the CDR3. The germline gives CDR1 PRHDT, CDR2 FYEKMQ (reference sequence). V shed 5 bases and J 3 bases; nucleotides not matched to a gene: 8. The CDR3, as DNA: TGTGCCAGCAGCCTCAGGACAGGGGTGTTCTACGAGCAGTACTTC. Translating gives CASSLRTGVFYEQYF.

The J gene is TRBJ2-7, the V gene TRBV19, with D possibly TRBD2 on 5 matching bases. CDR1 is LNHDA and CDR2 is SQIVND in the germline V gene (reference sequence). The CDR3 contains 14 residues. The V end was cut by 5 bases, the J end by 2 bases, with 13 bases between. The CDR3 nucleotides are TGTGCCAGTAGTCCTTCAACTAGTACCTACGAGCAGTACTTC. Its translation: CASSPSTSTYEQYF.

This clone was detected a few times. The genes are TRBV2 and TRBJ2-1; 14 bases fit TRBD2. The V segment lost 6 bases and the J segment 5 bases; nucleotides outside the gene matches: 3. The CDR3 runs to 15 residues. Germline V lookup: CDR1 SNHLY, CDR2 FYNNEI. The DNA of the CDR3 is TGTGCCAGCAGGGGGACTAGCGGGGGAGACAATGAGCAGTTCTTC. It is translated as CASRGTSGGDNEQFF.

This clone was counted a few times. The V gene is TRBV7-9, the J gene TRBJ1-1; D perhaps matches TRBD1 (6 bases). The germline gives CDR1 SEHNR, CDR2 FQNEAQ (reference sequence). The CDR3 has 17 amino acids. The V end lost 6 bases, the J end lost 4 bases, and 24 bases lay between the germline ends. The CDR3 coding sequence is TGTGCCAGCAGACACAGAGGGGGATCGGCTGGTGTCACTGAAGCTTTCTTT. The encoded protein is CASRHRGGSAGVTEAFF.

This clone was seen more than once but under ten times. The rearrangement joins TRBV6-4 to TRBJ2-3, with D possibly being TRBD2 (5 bases). CDR1 and CDR2 (germline): MRHNA, SNTAGT. The ends were cut back, 4 bases at V and 2 bases at J, with 10 bases in the middle. This CDR3 contains 14 residues. CDR3 in DNA: TGTGCCAGCAGTGTCGGGAAGACCACAGATACGCAGTATTTT. This translates into CASSVGKTTDTQYF.

The chain couples TRBV16 to TRBJ1-4; D is perhaps TRBD1 (5 bases). Germline assignment: CDR1 KGHSY and CDR2 FQNENV. The V end was cut by 7 bases, the J end by 8 bases, with 23 bases between. The CDR3 is made up of 16 amino acids. This chain's CDR3 is CASTAPDSEQEEKLFF. CDR3 nucleotides: TGTGCCAGCACGGCCCCAGACAGCGAACAGGAAGAAAAACTGTTTTTT.

This clone appeared a few times. The rearrangement joins TRBV18 to TRBJ1-5; D perhaps matches TRBD1 (5 bases). Trimming shortened V by 3 bases and J by 7 bases, and 16 bases separated the two germline ends. The germline V gene encodes CDR1 KGHSH and CDR2 LQKENI. The CDR3 length is 15 residues. The CDR3 sequence: CASSPWGGLGQPQHF. The CDR3 DNA follows: TGTGCCAGCTCACCCTGGGGGGGGTTGGGGCAGCCCCAGCATTTT.

The chain joins TRBV9 to TRBJ1-4; D is unresolved. The CDR3 contains 15 residues. V lost 0 bases, J lost 0 bases, and 6 bases lay in between. Germline V lookup: CDR1 SGDLS, CDR2 YYNGEE. CDR3 sequence reads: CASSVGAATNEKLFF. The CDR3 DNA follows: TGTGCCAGCAGCGTAGGCGCCGCAACTAATGAAAAACTGTTTTTT.

The chain combines TRBV27 with TRBJ2-1; D unresolved. CDR1 and CDR2 (germline): MNHEY, SMNVEV (reference sequence). The CDR3 contains 16 residues. V lost 1 base to trimming and J lost 1 base, with 11 bases between them. This CDR3 is CASSLLQLRSYNEQFF. The DNA of the CDR3 is TGTGCCAGCAGTTTATTACAGCTCAGGTCCTACAATGAGCAGTTCTTC.

The rearrangement links TRBV19 to TRBJ1-2; tentative D call: TRBD1 (6 bases). Deletions cut 9 bases from V and 4 bases from J, with 15 bases between. From germline, CDR1 is LNHDA and CDR2 SQIVND (reference sequence). CDR3 length: 13 amino acids. The CDR3 spells CASAPGEFYGYTF. The CDR3 DNA follows: TGTGCCAGCGCCCCAGGGGAGTTCTATGGCTACACCTTC.

The chain combines TRBV7-2 with TRBJ1-5; D not certain. V was clipped by 3 bases and J by 2 bases, with 11 bases between them. The CDR3 totals 15 residues. Germline assignment: CDR1 SGHTA and CDR2 FQGNSA. CDR3 sequence: CASSFPGNGNQPQHF. CDR3 in DNA: TGTGCCAGCAGCTTCCCGGGAAACGGCAATCAGCCCCAGCATTTT.

The chain joins TRBV7-9 to TRBJ2-1; D remains ambiguous. The CDR3 covers 15 residues. Germline lookup yields CDR1 SEHNR and CDR2 FQNEAQ (reference sequence). The V and J ends lost 5 bases and 0 bases respectively, with 11 bases between them. The CDR3 protein is CASSPPASSYNEQFF. Here the CDR3 DNA reads TGTGCCAGCAGCCCTCCCGCGAGCTCCTACAATGAGCAGTTCTTC.

V gene TRBV4-1 combines with J gene TRBJ2-7; 9 bases agree with TRBD1. Germline-derived CDR1 and CDR2 are MGHRA and YSYEKL. The V gene end was trimmed by 1 base and the J gene end by 2 bases; junction bases not matched to a gene: 9. CDR3 length equals 17 residues. In DNA, the CDR3 is TGCGCCAGCAGCCAAGCGTTTCTCGGGACAGGGCCCTACGAGCAGTACTTC. This translates into CASSQAFLGTGPYEQYF.

V and J are TRBV6-1 and TRBJ2-7; D possibly corresponds to TRBD2 (6 bases). This CDR3 has 15 residues. CDR1 MNHNS and CDR2 SASEGT come from the germline V gene. Trimming pared 4 bases from V and 2 bases from J, leaving 15 bases between. In DNA, the CDR3 is TGTGCCAGCAGTGTAGGAGGGATTATCGCCTACGAGCAGTACTTC. It is translated as CASSVGGIIAYEQYF.

As for this clone: A read error is likely, as this CDR3 ends without the conserved phenylalanine or tryptophan. This sequence joins TRBV6-5 and TRBJ1-1, with D perhaps TRBD1 (6 bases). The CDR3 sequence is 15 residues long. Between the trimmed V and J ends, which lost 3 bases and 2 bases, there was a span of 13 bases. Germline-derived CDR1 and CDR2 are MNHEY and SVGAGI. The CDR3 here is CASSYQRGGNTEAFS. Written as DNA, the CDR3 is TGTGCCAGCAGTTATCAACGAGGGGGAAACACTGAAGCTTTCTCT.

V usage is TRBV10-1 and J usage is TRBJ2-2, with 11 positions matching TRBD1. This CDR3 has 13 residues. Trimming at V came to 8 bases and at J to 4 bases, leaving 0 bases not matched to a gene. CDR1 is WNHNN and CDR2 is SYGVQD in the germline V gene (reference sequence). CDR3 in amino acids: CASGTGGTGELFF. The CDR3 DNA reads as TGCGCCAGCGGGACAGGGGGCACCGGGGAGCTGTTTTTT.

The chain combines TRBV13 with TRBJ2-7; 7 positions match TRBD1. Germline V gene lookup returns CDR1 PRHDT and CDR2 FYEKMQ (reference sequence). This CDR3 is 15 amino acids long. The V segment lost 5 bases and the J segment 5 bases; nucleotides outside the gene matches: 12. CDR3 protein: CASSRLQGIPHEQYF. The CDR3 bases are TGTGCCAGCAGCCGATTACAGGGGATCCCCCACGAGCAGTACTTC.

This chain joins TRBV9 and TRBJ2-7; TRBD2 aligns across 9 bases. This CDR3 is 14 amino acids long. The V gene end was trimmed by 2 bases and the J gene end by 2 bases; junction bases not matched to a gene: 2. The germline V gene encodes CDR1 SGDLS and CDR2 YYNGEE. CDR3 amino acids: CASSVGGGAYEQYF. As DNA, the CDR3 is TGTGCCAGCAGCGTGGGCGGGGGGGCCTACGAGCAGTACTTC.